This T cell receptor beta chain was obtained from a study of T cells in Graves' hyperthyroidism and ophthalmopathy. Study context: Peripheral blood was secured at the point of initial diagnosis, before any treatment.

This clonotype was counted ten times or more. What it binds is not known. Study-wide results and limits: Classification by a 13 V-J model distinguished ophthalmopathy from stable hyperthyroidism. Ophthalmopathy onset followed model prediction by a median approximately 6.2 months.

Template material for amplifying TCR beta CDR3 regions consisted of RNA transcripts. The HTBI set primed first-round TCR CDR3 RT-PCR. Each CDR3 protein gets one entry after TCRdb re-called the multiplex PCR reads with MiXCR. The sample lists 450,000 to 650,000 distinct CDR3 sequences; approximately 17% were seen once. Looked up from germline, CDR1 is SGHTA and CDR2 is FQGNSA. The CDR3 totals 16 residues. J lost 4 bases, V lost 5 bases, and 7 bases had no gene match. The origin of this receptor is a woman younger than 35 with Graves' ophthalmopathy. V is TRBV7-2 and J is TRBJ2-1, with 11 positions matching TRBD2. Specimen: blood. The CDR3 reads CASSQSRTSGYNEQFF. The CDR3 DNA follows: TGTGCCAGCAGCCAAAGTCGGACTAGCGGGTACAATGAGCAGTTCTTC.